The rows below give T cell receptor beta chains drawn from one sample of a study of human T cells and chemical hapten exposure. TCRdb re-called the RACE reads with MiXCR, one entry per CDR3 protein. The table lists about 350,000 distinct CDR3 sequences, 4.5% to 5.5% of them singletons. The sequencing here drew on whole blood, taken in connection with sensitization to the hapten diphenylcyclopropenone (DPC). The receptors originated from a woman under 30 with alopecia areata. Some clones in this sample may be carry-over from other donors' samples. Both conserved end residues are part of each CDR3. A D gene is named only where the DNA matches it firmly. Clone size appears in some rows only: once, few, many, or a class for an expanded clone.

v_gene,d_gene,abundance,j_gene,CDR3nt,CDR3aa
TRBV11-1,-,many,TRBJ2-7,TGTGCCAGCGGCGAGCCCTACGAGCAGTACTTC,CASGEPYEQYF
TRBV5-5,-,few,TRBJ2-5,TGTGCCAGCAGCATTATCGGGGTCGGAGAGACCCAGTACTTC,CASSIIGVGETQYF
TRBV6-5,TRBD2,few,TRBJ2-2,TGTGCCAGCAGTTACTCGATACTAGCGGGGGATCCCGGGGAGCTGTTTTTT,CASSYSILAGDPGELFF
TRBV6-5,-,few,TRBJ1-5,TGTGCCAGCAGACCGACCAGCAATCAGCCCCAGCATTTT,CASRPTSNQPQHF
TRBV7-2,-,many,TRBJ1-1,TGTGCCAGCAGCTTTGACGGACTGAACACTGAAGCTTTCTTT,CASSFDGLNTEAFF
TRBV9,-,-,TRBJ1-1,TGTGCCAGCACCGGTCCTGGGTCGAACACTGAAGCTTTCTTT,CASTGPGSNTEAFF
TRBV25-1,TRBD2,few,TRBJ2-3,TGTGCCAGCAGTGATTCCCTTAGACTAGCACAAGATACGCAGTATTTT,CASSDSLRLAQDTQYF
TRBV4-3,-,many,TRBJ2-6,TGCGCCAGCAGCCTCACCATCGGCTCTGGGGCCAACGTCCTGACTTTC,CASSLTIGSGANVLTF
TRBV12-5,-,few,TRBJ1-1,TGTGCTAGTGGTTTGGTTTTACGCACTGAAGCTTTCTTT,CASGLVLRTEAFF
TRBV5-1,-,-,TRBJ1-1,TGCGCCAGCAGCTTTCGCCCCAGTTCGGGCACTGAAGCTTTCTTT,CASSFRPSSGTEAFF
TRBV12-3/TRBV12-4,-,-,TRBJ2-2,TGTGCCAGCAGTTCACTTGCCACCGGGGAGCTGTTTTTT,CASSSLATGELFF